The source of this TCR beta chain is a study of T cell responses to AZD1222 COVID-19 vaccine (dated by TCRdb to the early 2020s). Study-wide context: AZD1222 recipients with second doses at about 4 weeks or about 12 weeks were pooled, because spike-specific TCR depth and breadth did not differ between schedules. Enrollment into the trials was organized by age into subgroups of 18-55, 56-69 and 70-plus years, and those subgroups contained about 150, 27 and 61 TCR-sequenced participants, respectively. TCR sequencing was performed for 230 to 250 trial participants, of whom 200 to 210 were given two doses of AZD1222 and approximately 25 were given two doses of MenACWY control vaccine.

The label giving this sample's time point can be read as: baseline before first vaccination. Samples from vaccinated people were obtained from the UK trials COV001 and COV002, which included a single-blind randomized controlled phase 2/3 trial of AZD1222 (ChAdOx1 nCoV-19) in healthy adults. For TCRbeta chain sequencing, PBMC samples from trial participants were taken at day 0 and at day 28 after the second dose. To note about this clone: Its recognized antigen is unknown. Base qualities are not at hand, and no much larger clone is one base apart.

Paper-wide results and their limitations: Most participants were white British and females outnumbered males, and the authors suggested that clonal diversity may have been underestimated. A significant rise in spike-specific TCR breadth and depth was observed after two AZD1222 doses relative to day 0 and relative to MenACWY recipients. Conclusions about previously exposed vaccinees are limited, since just five or six AZD1222 recipients were seropositive for SARS-CoV-2 at baseline. Reportedly, almost half of the unique spike-specific TCRs recognized epitopes lying outside the regions that are mutated in the B.1.351 and B.1.1.7 variants. CD4 TCRs associated with the vaccine covered the entire spike protein, and the dominant responses were in regions 160-218 and 743-854. Because no day 14 peak-response samples were available, repertoires were characterized only after the peak T cell response. In the small 56-69-year group, the increase in depth fell short of significance, most likely because of low power.

The CDR3 regions of human TCRbeta chains were analyzed by immunosequencing. The source study handled its data this way. Repertoire TCRs were checked for matches against a reference library of SARS-CoV-2-specific TCRs that had been generated using the MIRA antigen-specificity platform. Breadth meant the fraction of unique TCRs that were SARS-CoV-2-associated, whereas depth meant the fraction of total T cells that were SARS-CoV-2-associated. Each spike-specific TCR was assigned to its reactive spike region and to a CD4 or CD8 class using the MIRA data. Log10-transformed breadth and depth values were compared by one-way ANOVA with Sidak's multiple comparisons tests. In TCRdb, the immuneACCESS table is reduced to in-frame sequences with V and J assigned. These tables do not hold every clone; where another copy was compared, an unresolved V gene accounts for under half, and the others remain unexplained. The V and J calls and the clone size are those of that table, but D and trimming were determined from the DNA. The sample table holds more than 100,000 clones, of which around 87% were seen once. The biggest ten clones account for approximately 1.5% of the sample.

The CDR3 runs 19 amino acids, cysteine and phenylalanine included. Only the CDR3 region is kept as DNA, spanning 57 bases read in frame from base 1. Based on the germline V gene (reference sequence), the CDR1 and CDR2 sequences are LGHDT and YNNKEL. At the junction V is shortened by 0 bases and J by 1 base, with 21 bases in between. This clonotype was sampled from an adult in good health. This receptor chain uses TRBV3-1 (or the pseudogene TRBV3-2) and TRBJ1-2; no D gene can be assigned with confidence. The sequencing used peripheral blood, collected on day 0 of AZD1222 vaccination. The sequenced DNA: TGTGCCAGCAGCCAAGAATCGGGCTACGTGTGGGTTGATAACTATGGCTACACCTTC. This sequence encodes CASSQESGYVWVDNYGYTF.